These 10 T cell receptor beta chains came from one sample sequenced in a study of STAT5B mutations in CD4+ large granular lymphocyte leukemia. Clones were read by immunoSEQ multiplex PCR, and TCRdb kept only the in-frame ones, dropping some. Among nearly 35,000 clones, 70% to 90% were seen once, and the ten largest hold around 3.5%. Sequencing was carried out using CD4+ T cells from blood buffy coats. The receptors shown here come from a human donor in good health.

The chain couples TRBV10-1 to TRBJ2-1, with a possible D match to TRBD2 (6 bases). CDR3 length: 15 residues. Trimming cost V 4 bases and J 1 base, with 11 bases left between them. Germline V gene lookup returns CDR1 WNHNN and CDR2 SYGVQD (reference sequence). The CDR3 protein is CASSGGVGSYNEQFF. As DNA, the CDR3 is TGCGCCAGCAGTGGGGGGGTTGGATCCTACAATGAGCAGTTCTTC.

J is TRBJ2-1 and V is TRBV5-1, with D possibly matching TRBD2 (5 bases). Trimming pared 1 base from V and 5 bases from J, leaving 10 bases between. The CDR3 runs to 14 residues. Germline V lookup: CDR1 SGHRS, CDR2 YFSETQ. The CDR3 coding sequence is TGCGCCAGCAGCTTGTCTCTAGCAAACAATGAGCAGTTCTTC. The encoded protein is CASSLSLANNEQFF.

V usage is TRBV5-5 and J usage is TRBJ2-5; a possible D gene is TRBD1 (6 bases). This CDR3 is built from 15 residues. V lost 0 bases, J lost 4 bases, and 13 bases lay in between. The V gene's germline CDR1 is SGHKS and CDR2 YYEKEE (reference sequence). The CDR3 spells CASSLDGRGTETQYF. The CDR3, as DNA: TGTGCCAGCAGCTTGGACGGCAGGGGTACAGAGACCCAGTACTTC.

The rearrangement links TRBV29-1 to TRBJ2-5; weak D call: TRBD1 (5 bases). Germline CDR1 is SQVTM and CDR2 is ANQGSEA. V gave up 5 bases and J gave up 3 bases, with 22 bases separating them. This CDR3 region has 16 residues. This chain's CDR3 is CSVRGASRVGEETQYF. CDR3 nucleotide sequence: TGCAGCGTTCGTGGAGCGAGCAGGGTTGGGGAAGAGACCCAGTACTTC.

The V gene is TRBV5-6, the J gene TRBJ1-3; 7 bases are shared with TRBD1. V lost 4 bases and J lost 4; bases outside the gene matches: 11. Germline V gene sequence: CDR1 SGHDT, CDR2 YYEEEE. The CDR3 totals 16 residues. CDR3: CASSRWTRGGGNTIYF. Written as DNA, the CDR3 is TGTGCCAGCAGCCGATGGACCAGGGGGGGAGGAAACACCATATATTTT.

CDR3 sequence: CASSRLSGAGADTQYF. CDR3 nucleotide sequence: TGTGCCAGCAGCCGCCTTAGCGGGGCGGGGGCAGATACGCAGTATTTT. The chain is built from TRBV5-4 and TRBJ2-3; 8 bases agree with TRBD2. The CDR3 consists of 16 residues. J gave up 4 bases and V 4 bases, and 11 bases lay outside the gene matches. Germline-derived CDR1 and CDR2 are SGHNT and YYREEE (reference sequence).

J is TRBJ1-1 and V is TRBV18, with TRBD1 matching over 8 bases. Germline CDR1 reads KGHSH; CDR2 reads LQKENI. The V and J ends lost 3 bases and 11 bases, in that order; junction bases with no gene match: 11. The CDR3 totals 14 residues. The CDR3, as DNA: TGTGCCAGCTCACCCCTGACAGGGGCGGCAATGGCTTTCTTT. Encoded protein: CASSPLTGAAMAFF.

V and J are TRBV6-5 and TRBJ2-5; D might be TRBD2 (7 bases). Germline V gene lookup returns CDR1 MNHEY and CDR2 SVGAGI. The CDR3 is 15 amino acids. V dropped 5 bases and J dropped 2 bases, with 15 bases sitting between them. As DNA, the CDR3 is TGTGCCAGCAGTCGGGGGGCTATGCCACAAGAGACCCAGTACTTC. This sequence encodes CASSRGAMPQETQYF.

CDR3 loop: CASSTSTDTQYF. The CDR3 DNA reads TGTGCCAGCAGTACGTCCACAGATACGCAGTATTTT. The chain uses TRBV2 and TRBJ2-3; D ambiguous. CDR3 length: 12 residues. Germline V gene lookup returns CDR1 SNHLY and CDR2 FYNNEI. V gave up 5 bases and J gave up 2 bases, with 5 bases separating them.

The chain is built from TRBV28 and TRBJ2-1, with D tentatively TRBD1 or TRBD2 (10 bases each). Looked up from germline, CDR1 is MDHEN and CDR2 is SYDVKM. The length of the CDR3 is 17 residues. Trimming left V 10 bases short and J 7 bases short, with 29 bases between. CDR3 in DNA: TGTGCCACCCGGGACAGGGGTTCGCCTAGCGGGAGAAATGAGCAGTTCTTC. Encoded protein: CATRDRGSPSGRNEQFF.